This T cell receptor beta chain was captured in a study of tumor-infiltrating lymphocytes in oesophageal squamous cell carcinoma. V was pared by 1 base and J by 2 bases, with 10 bases between. The CDR3 spans 15 residues. In germline, CDR1 is SGHTA, CDR2 FQGTGA. One entry per CDR3 protein results from TCRdb running MiXCR on the PCR reads. The data contain about 10,000 distinct CDR3 sequences, under 70% of them singletons. The sample taken for sequencing was esophageal tumor tissue. V and J are TRBV7-3 and TRBJ2-3; tentative D call: TRBD2 (7 bases). The origin of this receptor is a female donor with esophageal squamous cell carcinoma. DNA for the CDR3: TGTGCCAGCAGCTTAAGGGGGGGCCCCACAGATACGCAGTATTTT. Its protein is CASSLRGGPTDTQYF.